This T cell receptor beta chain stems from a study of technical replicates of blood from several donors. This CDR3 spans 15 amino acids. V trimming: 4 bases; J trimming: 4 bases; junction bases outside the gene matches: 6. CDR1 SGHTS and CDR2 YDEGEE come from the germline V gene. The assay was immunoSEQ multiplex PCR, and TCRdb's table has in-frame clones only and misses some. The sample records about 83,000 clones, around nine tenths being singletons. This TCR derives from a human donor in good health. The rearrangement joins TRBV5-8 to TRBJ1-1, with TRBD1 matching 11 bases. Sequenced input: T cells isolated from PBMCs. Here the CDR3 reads CASSGWTGGPTEAFF. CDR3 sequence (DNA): TGTGCCAGCAGCGGCTGGACAGGGGGCCCCACTGAAGCTTTCTTT.